This is a list of T cell receptor beta chains from one sample in a study of blood T cell repertoires in COVID-19. The method was immunoSEQ multiplex PCR; TCRdb's version includes in-frame clones alone and lacks a portion of them. The table includes fewer than 350,000 clones, roughly 87% detected once. The sequenced sample was PBMCs or T cells enriched from blood (not recorded which). The receptor source for this set is a woman in her thirties or forties who had recovered from COVID-19. Each CDR3 is given with its conserved first and last residue. D genes are given only for firm matches. Expanded clones are given a class, and other clones once, few, many or no size at all.

-	TRBV7-8	TRBJ1-1	-	TGTGCCAGCAGCTTAGCTGGGGAGGGTGTTACTGAAGCTTTCTTT	CASSLAGEGVTEAFF
once	TRBV30	TRBJ2-1	TRBD2	TGTGCCTGGAGGGCCGCGGGTCGGGGAGGGGCCCACAATGAGCAGTTCTTC	CAWRAAGRGGAHNEQFF
-	TRBV27	TRBJ2-3	-	TGTGCCAGCAGAACTCTCAGCGTAGGGGAAACGCAGTATTTT	CASRTLSVGETQYF
-	TRBV18	TRBJ1-1	-	TGTGCCAGCTCACCACCGGGTTGGCAGGGGCGTACTGAAGCTTTCTTT	CASSPPGWQGRTEAFF
-	TRBV6-7	TRBJ1-2	TRBD1	TGTGCCAGCAGTTACCACATAGACAGGGGGTATGGCTACACCTTC	CASSYHIDRGYGYTF
-	TRBV23-1	TRBJ2-1	TRBD2	TGCGCCAGCACCCAAAAGCCCACTAGCGGGAGCTCCTACAATGAGCAGTTCTTC	CASTQKPTSGSSYNEQFF
-	TRBV5-1	TRBJ1-5	TRBD1	TGCGCCAGCAGCCGGGACAGCAGGAGGGGTTTCAATCAGCCCCAGCATTTT	CASSRDSRRGFNQPQHF
-	TRBV29-1	TRBJ2-5	TRBD2	TGCAGCGTTGTAGGAGCGGGAGGAGGGGAGACCCAGTACTTC	CSVVGAGGGETQYF
-	TRBV19	TRBJ1-5	TRBD1	TGTGCCAGTAGTACCTCGACAGGGGTCAATCAGCCCCAGCATTTT	CASSTSTGVNQPQHF
once	TRBV11-2	TRBJ2-3	TRBD2	TGTGCCAGCAGCCCCCTCGTTACTAGCGGGGGCACAGATACGCAGTATTTT	CASSPLVTSGGTDTQYF
-	TRBV7-3	TRBJ2-1	TRBD2	TGTGCCAGCAGCTTAAGGACTAGCGGGAGAGAGGGCAATGAGCAGTTCTTC	CASSLRTSGREGNEQFF
-	TRBV4-1	TRBJ2-1	TRBD2	TGCGCCAGCAGCCAATCCCCCGGGACTAGCGGGAGGTATGAGCAGTTCTTC	CASSQSPGTSGRYEQFF
-	TRBV6-5	TRBJ1-2	-	TGTGCCAGCAGCGGGGGGTATGGCTACACCTTC	CASSGGYGYTF
-	TRBV6-2/TRBV6-3	TRBJ2-7	-	TGTGCCAGCAGTTACCAACCGGGACTGGGGTCCTACGAGCAGTACTTC	CASSYQPGLGSYEQYF
-	TRBV5-1	TRBJ2-1	TRBD2	TGCGCCAGCAGCTTGGGTAGCGGGAGGTCGGATGAGCAGTTCTTC	CASSLGSGRSDEQFF
-	TRBV6-5	TRBJ1-1	TRBD1	TGTGCCAGCAGTTACGACCGGGACAGGGAAGCTTTCTTT	CASSYDRDREAFF
few	TRBV30	TRBJ1-5	-	TGTGCCTGGAGTGAAGCAGGGGCTAAATTCTTGGGCAATCAGCCCCAGCATTTT	CAWSEAGAKFLGNQPQHF